This T cell receptor (beta chain) was captured by sequencing in a study of identical twins. This clonotype was detected a few times. TCRdb re-analysed the 5' RACE reads in MiXCR, keeping a single row per CDR3 protein. The repertoire consists of 570,000 or so distinct CDR3 sequences, with around 9.6% occurring once and the leading ten covering under 3.5%. The sample was also linked to a second study, of yellow fever vaccine responses in identical twins.

Sequencing used PBMCs. This receptor was taken from a woman aged 18 to 35 in good health.

In DNA, the CDR3 is TGTGCCAGCAGGGACTCCGGACCTTCCTACAATGAGCAGTTCTTC. This codes for CASRDSGPSYNEQFF. The chain joins TRBV25-1 to TRBJ2-1, with D possibly TRBD2 on 5 matching bases. The V end lost 6 bases, the J end lost 1 base, and 13 bases lay between the germline ends. Per germline, CDR1 MGHDK and CDR2 SYGVNS. This CDR3 comprises 15 residues. Complete variable domain (other parts from reference TRBV25-1 and TRBJ2-1): EADIYQTPRYLVIGTGKKITLECSQTMGHDKMYWYQQDPGMELHLIHYSYGVNSTEKGDLSSESTVSRIRTEHFPLTLESARPSHTSQYLCASRDSGPSYNEQFFGPGTRLTVL.